This T cell receptor (beta chain) originates from a study of T cells in Graves' hyperthyroidism and ophthalmopathy. Study outcomes and limitations: Blood also contained most expanded thyroid clonotypes above 0.001. Ophthalmopathy was told apart from stable hyperthyroidism by a 13 V-J model. Ophthalmopathy got predicted by the model a median about six months before its onset.

Lactation, pregnancy, other autoimmune disease or uncontrolled infection led to exclusion of patients. RNA transcripts served as the template for amplifying TCR beta CDR3 regions. During a first-round RT-PCR of the TCR CDR3, the HTBI primer set was used. TCRdb re-called the multiplex PCR reads with MiXCR, one entry per CDR3 protein. The sample lists approximately 640,000 distinct CDR3 sequences; less than 45% were seen once. This CDR3 has 20 residues. Germline assignment: CDR1 LNHNV and CDR2 YYDKDF (reference sequence). V lost 0 bases to trimming and J lost 10 bases; unmatched junction nucleotides: 18. Turning to this clonotype: Its specificity is unknown.

The rearrangement joins TRBV15 to TRBJ1-6; 10 bases agree with TRBD1. The TCR sequence derives from an adult man with Graves' disease, either hyperthyroidism or ophthalmopathy (not recorded which). The sequenced material came from peripheral blood or thyroid tissue (not recorded which). Written as DNA, the CDR3 is TGTGCCACCAGCAGAGATAAGTCCCGACAGGGGGCAGATTGGAAATCACCCCTCCACTTT. Its translation: CATSRDKSRQGADWKSPLHF. Drawing the rest from reference TRBV15 and TRBJ1-6, the complete variable domain is DAMVIQNPRYQVTQFGKPVTLSCSQTLNHNVMYWYQQKSSQAPKLLFHYYDKDFNNEADTPDNFQSRRPNTSFCFLDIRSPGLGDTAMYLCATSRDKSRQGADWKSPLHFGNGTRLTVT.